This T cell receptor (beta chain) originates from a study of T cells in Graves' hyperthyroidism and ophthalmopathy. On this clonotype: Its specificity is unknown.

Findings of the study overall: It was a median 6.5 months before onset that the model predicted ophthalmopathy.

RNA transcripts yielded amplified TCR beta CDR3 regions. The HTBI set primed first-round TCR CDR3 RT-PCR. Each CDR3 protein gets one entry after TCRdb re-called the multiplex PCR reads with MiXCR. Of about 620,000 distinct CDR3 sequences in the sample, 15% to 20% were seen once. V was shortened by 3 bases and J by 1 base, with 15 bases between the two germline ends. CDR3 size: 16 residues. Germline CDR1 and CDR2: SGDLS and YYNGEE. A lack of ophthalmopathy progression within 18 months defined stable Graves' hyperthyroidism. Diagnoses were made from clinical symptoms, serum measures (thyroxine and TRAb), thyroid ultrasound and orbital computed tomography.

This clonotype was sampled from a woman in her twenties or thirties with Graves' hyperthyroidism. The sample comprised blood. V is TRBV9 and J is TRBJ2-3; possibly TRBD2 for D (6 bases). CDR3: CASSAGEGSGTDTQYF. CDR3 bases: TGTGCCAGCAGCGCGGGAGAGGGGTCCGGCACAGATACGCAGTATTTT.